The rows below give T cell receptor beta chains drawn from one sample of a study of blood T cell repertoires in COVID-19. The table came from immunoSEQ multiplex PCR; TCRdb's copy has only in-frame clones and leaves some out. Here the sample spans over 90,000 clones, around 87% being singletons. The sample comprised peripheral blood. Receptors were obtained from a human donor in a cohort sampled during active COVID-19. Both conserved end residues are part of each CDR3. The D gene is left open where the match is weak. Size is omitted from some rows. Given values are once, few, many or a class for expanded clones.

>TRBJ1-5|NA|TRBD1|TRBV7-2
CASSPDRGGNQPQHF
TGTGCCAGCAGCCCTGACAGGGGAGGCAATCAGCCCCAGCATTTT
>TRBJ2-6|NA|NA|TRBV5-6
CASSPEGYGANVLTF
TGTGCCAGCAGCCCGGAGGGGTATGGGGCCAACGTCCTGACTTTC
>TRBJ1-4|NA|NA|TRBV4-1
CASSPFGGINEKLFF
TGCGCCAGCAGCCCATTCGGGGGAATAAATGAAAAACTGTTTTTT
>TRBJ1-1|NA|NA|TRBV6-1
CASSDLTGRSEAFF
TGTGCCAGCAGTGATTTAACAGGGAGATCTGAAGCTTTCTTT
>TRBJ2-7|NA|NA|TRBV5-1
CASSLVLGAHEQYF
TGCGCCAGCAGCTTGGTTCTGGGGGCCCACGAGCAGTACTTC
>TRBJ2-6|few|NA|TRBV3-1/TRBV3-2
CASSQERVGGANVLTF
TGTGCCAGCAGCCAAGAGAGGGTAGGTGGGGCCAACGTCCTGACTTTC
>TRBJ2-1|NA|NA|TRBV7-9
CASSLLLNEQFF
TGTGCCAGCAGCTTACTCCTAAATGAGCAGTTCTTC
>TRBJ2-7|NA|TRBD2|TRBV19
CASSATTGLLAGPAF
TGTGCCAGTAGTGCGACGACAGGGCTACTAGCGGGTCCGGCGTTC
>TRBJ2-2|NA|TRBD1|TRBV29-1
CSALRDRGTGELFF
TGCAGCGCCCTCCGGGACAGGGGCACCGGGGAGCTGTTTTTT
>TRBJ1-5|NA|TRBD1|TRBV5-4
CASSHGTGGINQPQHF
TGTGCCAGCAGCCACGGGACAGGGGGAATTAATCAGCCCCAGCATTTT
>TRBJ1-4|NA|TRBD1|TRBV9
CASSVGQGVNEKLFF
TGTGCCAGCAGCGTAGGACAGGGCGTTAATGAAAAACTGTTTTTT
>TRBJ2-1|NA|TRBD1|TRBV7-9
CASITTGDHEQFF
TGTGCCAGCATCACAACAGGGGACCATGAGCAGTTCTTC
>TRBJ2-2|few|TRBD1|TRBV5-1
CASSRWTGVDGELFF
TGCGCCAGCAGCCGATGGACAGGGGTGGACGGGGAGCTGTTTTTT
>TRBJ1-1|NA|NA|TRBV12-5
CASGLEPGTEAFF
TGTGCTAGTGGTTTGGAGCCAGGGACTGAAGCTTTCTTT
>TRBJ2-7|NA|TRBD1|TRBV18
CASSQGTGGTSEQYF
TGTGCCAGCTCACAAGGGACAGGGGGAACTAGCGAGCAGTACTTC
>TRBJ2-7|NA|TRBD1|TRBV19
CASSTTWDRAYEQYF
TGTGCCAGTAGTACAACATGGGACAGAGCCTACGAGCAGTACTTC
>TRBJ1-6|NA|NA|TRBV9
CASSFQTSSYNSPLHF
TGTGCCAGCAGCTTTCAGACTAGCTCCTATAATTCACCCCTCCACTTT
>TRBJ1-1|NA|NA|TRBV7-8
CASSPPSRGGITEAFF
TGTGCCAGCAGCCCTCCCTCTAGGGGGGGGATCACTGAAGCTTTCTTT
>TRBJ1-6|NA|NA|TRBV5-4
CASSWLTDSPLHF
TGTGCCAGCAGCTGGCTGACAGATTCACCCCTCCACTTT
>TRBJ2-3|NA|NA|TRBV7-9
CASSPAGPSTDTQYF
TGTGCCAGCAGCCCTGCGGGGCCTAGCACAGATACGCAGTATTTT